Only a few counts were recorded for the clone carrying this T cell receptor beta chain. The data originate from a study of tumor-infiltrating lymphocytes in primary liver carcinoma. Study summary: The neoplasms were of stage T1-T3 N0M0, with dimensions of roughly 4.2 to 10 cm across.

Production of TCR beta cDNA used roughly 500 ng total RNA together with a constant-region primer. Library construction for TCR beta comprised three nested multiplex PCR rounds performed with slightly modified ARM-PCR. Rounds one and two of PCR, each of roughly 11 cycles, were primed with TRBV1-TRBV30 forward primers and a C-beta reverse primer. TCRdb passed the multiplex PCR reads through MiXCR, listing each CDR3 protein once. The profile shows around 330,000 distinct CDR3 sequences, roughly two thirds of them singletons. Germline assignment: CDR1 MNHNY and CDR2 SVGAGI (reference sequence). This CDR3 is 16 amino acids long. J lost 6 bases, V lost 2 bases, and 7 bases had no gene match. Germline DNA was extracted too, while blood RNA derived from unsorted whole blood.

The sequence derives from a man aged 40-50 years with primary liver carcinoma and hepatitis B virus infection. Material: peripheral blood. V is TRBV6-6 and J is TRBJ2-1; TRBD2 matches at 10 bases. For the CDR3, the DNA is TGTGCCAGCAGTTACCCATCGGGACTAGCGAGCAATGAGCAGTTCTTC. Amino acids: CASSYPSGLASNEQFF.